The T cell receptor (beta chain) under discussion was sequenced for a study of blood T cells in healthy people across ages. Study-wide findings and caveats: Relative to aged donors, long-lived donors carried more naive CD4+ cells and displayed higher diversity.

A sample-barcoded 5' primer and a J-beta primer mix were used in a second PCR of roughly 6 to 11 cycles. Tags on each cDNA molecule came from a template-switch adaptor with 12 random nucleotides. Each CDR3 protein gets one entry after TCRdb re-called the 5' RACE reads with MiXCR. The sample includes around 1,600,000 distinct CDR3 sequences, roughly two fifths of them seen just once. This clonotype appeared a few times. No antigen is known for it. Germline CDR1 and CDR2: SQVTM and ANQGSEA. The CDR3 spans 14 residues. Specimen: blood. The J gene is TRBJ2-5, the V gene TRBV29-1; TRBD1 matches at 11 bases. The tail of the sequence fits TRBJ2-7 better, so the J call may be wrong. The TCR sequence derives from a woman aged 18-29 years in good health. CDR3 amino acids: CSVLLGQGANEQYF. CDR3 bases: TGCAGCGTTCTACTCGGACAGGGGGCCAACGAGCAGTACTTC.